The 2 T cell receptor beta chains given below trace back to one sample, sequenced in a study of shared clonotypes between healthy human individuals. This table comes from immunoSEQ multiplex PCR, and its TCRdb copy is limited to in-frame clones, with some not included. The sample includes some 580,000 clones, roughly 98% of them seen just once. CD45RO negativity and positive selection for CCR7 defined naive CD8 cells, a population that excluded terminally differentiated effector memory CD45RA+ cells. The material sequenced was naive CD8+ T cells sorted from blood. These receptors were collected from a man aged 25-45 years in good health.

The CDR3, as DNA: TGTGCCAGCAGTTACTCGCCTAGCGGTAACAATGAGCAGTTCTTC. Translation gives CASSYSPSGNNEQFF. The genes are TRBV6-5 and TRBJ2-1, with 7 bases identical to TRBD2. This CDR3 contains 15 residues. Germline CDR1 reads MNHEY; CDR2 reads SVGAGI. V dropped 0 bases and J dropped 5; count of bases not matched to a gene: 4.

V usage is TRBV11-2 and J usage is TRBJ2-1; D uncertain. CDR3 length equals 12 residues. V lost 6 bases and J 9 bases, leaving 12 bases between the germline ends. Looked up from germline, CDR1 is SGHAT and CDR2 is FQNNGV. This CDR3 is CASRDLASEQFF. The CDR3 region has the DNA TGTGCCAGCAGAGATCTGGCGAGTGAGCAGTTCTTC. Complete variable domain (other parts from reference TRBV11-2 and TRBJ2-1): EAGVAQSPRYKIIEKRQSVAFWCNPISGHATLYWYQQILGQGPKLLIQFQNNGVVDDSQLPKDRFSAERLKGVDSTLKIQPAKLEDSAVYLCASRDLASEQFFGPGTRLTVL.